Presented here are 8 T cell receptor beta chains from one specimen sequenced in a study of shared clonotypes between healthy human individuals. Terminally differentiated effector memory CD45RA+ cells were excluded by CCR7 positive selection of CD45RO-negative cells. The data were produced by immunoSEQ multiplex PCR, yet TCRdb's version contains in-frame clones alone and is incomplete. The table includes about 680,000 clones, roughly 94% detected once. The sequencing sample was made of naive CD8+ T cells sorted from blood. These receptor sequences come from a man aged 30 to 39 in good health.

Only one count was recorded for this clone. The CDR3 DNA is TGTGCCAGCAGCTTAGGATTGCCGACAGCGAACACCGGGGAGCTGTTTTTT. It yields the protein CASSLGLPTANTGELFF. V gene TRBV7-6 combines with J gene TRBJ2-2, with D perhaps matching TRBD1 (5 bases). Germline V gives CDR1 SGHVS, CDR2 FNYEAQ. The CDR3 consists of 17 residues. Trimming removed 1 base at V and 0 bases at J, with 12 bases between.

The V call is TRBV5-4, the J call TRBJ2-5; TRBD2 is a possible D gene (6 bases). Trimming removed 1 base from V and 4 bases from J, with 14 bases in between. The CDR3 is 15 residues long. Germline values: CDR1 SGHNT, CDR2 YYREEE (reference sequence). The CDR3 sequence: CASSLWGAGRETQYF. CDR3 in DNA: TGTGCCAGCAGCTTGTGGGGCGCCGGGAGAGAGACCCAGTACTTC.

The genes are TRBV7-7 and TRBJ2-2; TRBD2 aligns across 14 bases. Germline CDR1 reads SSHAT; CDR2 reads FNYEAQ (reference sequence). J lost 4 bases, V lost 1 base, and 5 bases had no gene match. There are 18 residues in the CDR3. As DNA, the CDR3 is TGTGCCAGCAGCTTAGAGGCGGGACTAGCGGGAGTCACCGGGGAGCTGTTTTTT. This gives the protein CASSLEAGLAGVTGELFF.

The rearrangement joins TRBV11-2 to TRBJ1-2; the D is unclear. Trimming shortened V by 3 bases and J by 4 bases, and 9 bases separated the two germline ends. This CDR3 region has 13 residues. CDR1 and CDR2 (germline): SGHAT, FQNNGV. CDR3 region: CASSLYSAYGYTF. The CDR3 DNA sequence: TGTGCCAGCAGCTTGTATAGTGCCTATGGCTACACCTTC.

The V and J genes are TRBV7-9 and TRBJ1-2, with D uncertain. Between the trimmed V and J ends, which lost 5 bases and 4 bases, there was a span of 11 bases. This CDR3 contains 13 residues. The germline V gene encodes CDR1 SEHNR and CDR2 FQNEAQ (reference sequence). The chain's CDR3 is CASSPGQLYGYTF. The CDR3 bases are TGTGCCAGCAGCCCTGGGCAGCTCTATGGCTACACCTTC.

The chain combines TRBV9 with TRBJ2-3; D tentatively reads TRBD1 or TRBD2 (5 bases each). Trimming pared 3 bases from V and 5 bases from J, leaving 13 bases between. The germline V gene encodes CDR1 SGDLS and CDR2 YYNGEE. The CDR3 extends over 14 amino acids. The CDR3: CASSGQGARDTQYF. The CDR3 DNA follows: TGTGCCAGCAGCGGGCAGGGAGCCCGAGATACGCAGTATTTT.

CDR3 residues: CASSQADSSYNEQFF. CDR3 in DNA: TGCGCCAGCAGCCAAGCCGACAGCTCCTACAATGAGCAGTTCTTC. The chain recombines TRBV4-3 with TRBJ2-1, with D perhaps matching TRBD1 (5 bases). The CDR3 spans 15 residues. The germline CDR1 and CDR2 sequences are LGHNA and YSLEER. Trimming left V 1 base short and J 0 bases short, with 7 bases between.

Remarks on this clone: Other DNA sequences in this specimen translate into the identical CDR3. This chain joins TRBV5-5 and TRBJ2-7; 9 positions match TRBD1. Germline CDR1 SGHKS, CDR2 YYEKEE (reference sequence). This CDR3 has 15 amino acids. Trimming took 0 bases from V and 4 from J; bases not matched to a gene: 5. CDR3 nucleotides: TGTGCCAGCAGCTTGGCGGGACAGGGTACTTACGAGCAGTACTTC. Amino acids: CASSLAGQGTYEQYF. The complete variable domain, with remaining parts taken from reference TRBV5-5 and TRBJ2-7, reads DAGVTQSPTHLIKTRGQQVTLRCSPISGHKSVSWYQQVLGQGPQFIFQYYEKEERGRGNFPDRFSARQFPNYSSELNVNALLLGDSALYLCASSLAGQGTYEQYFGPGTRLTVT.